This TCR beta chain was found in a study of OX40 agonist ivuxolimab in advanced cancers. Generated by immunoSEQ multiplex PCR, the TCRdb table keeps only in-frame clones and is missing some. The sample includes roughly 27,000 clones, roughly 85% of them seen just once. General study points: In the expanded peripheral T cells, antigen specificity was never determined. Expanded clones tended on average to be more numerous among CD8+ T cells than CD4+.

On this clone: Its antigen is undetermined.

This sample comprised CD4+ or CD8+ T cells sorted from blood, obtained in a trial of the OX40 agonist ivuxolimab. The sequence came from an adult with an advanced solid tumor such as melanoma, head and neck, liver or kidney cancer.

The CDR3 sequence: CASSFEAGGYEQYF. The CDR3 region has the DNA TGTGCCAGCAGTTTTGAGGCAGGGGGCTACGAGCAGTACTTC. The chain is built from TRBV27 and TRBJ2-7; TRBD1 agrees at 7 bases. J lost 3 bases, V lost 3 bases, and 5 bases had no gene match. Germline V gene lookup returns CDR1 MNHEY and CDR2 SMNVEV (reference sequence). The CDR3 has 14 amino acids.